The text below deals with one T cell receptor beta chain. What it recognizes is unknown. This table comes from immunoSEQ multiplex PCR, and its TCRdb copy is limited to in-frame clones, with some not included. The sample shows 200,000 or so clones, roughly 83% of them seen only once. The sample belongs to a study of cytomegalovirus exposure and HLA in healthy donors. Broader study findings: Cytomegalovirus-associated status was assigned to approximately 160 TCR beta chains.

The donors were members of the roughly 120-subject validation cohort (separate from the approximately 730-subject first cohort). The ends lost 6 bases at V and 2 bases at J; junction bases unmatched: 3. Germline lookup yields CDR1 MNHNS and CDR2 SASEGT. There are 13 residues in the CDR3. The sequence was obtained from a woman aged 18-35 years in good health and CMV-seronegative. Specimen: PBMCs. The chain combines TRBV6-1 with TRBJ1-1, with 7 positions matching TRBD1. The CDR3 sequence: CASRGQSNTEAFF. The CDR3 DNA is TGTGCCAGCAGGGGACAGAGTAACACTGAAGCTTTCTTT.